One and the same sample provided the 27 T cell receptor beta chains below, sequenced in a study of shared clonotypes between healthy human individuals. Using immunoSEQ multiplex PCR, the repertoire was profiled, and TCRdb retains in-frame clones only, with some absent. Found here are approximately 2.5 million clones, over 85% of them singletons; the top ten hold approximately 0.36%. Sequencing was done on a sample of naive CD4+ T cells from PBMCs. Subset: CD45RA+ positively selected. The receptors come from a man younger than 30 in good health. Some clones in this sample may be carry-over from other donors' samples.

The genes are TRBV28 and TRBJ2-2; TRBD2 matches at 13 bases. This CDR3 is built from 17 residues. V was pared by 8 bases and J by 4 bases, with 10 bases of the junction left unmatched. Germline V CDR1 and CDR2: MDHEN, SYDVKM. The CDR3 here is CASSGTSGIRVTGELFF. The CDR3 region has the DNA TGTGCCAGCTCCGGGACTAGCGGGATTCGTGTCACCGGGGAGCTGTTTTTT.

Only one count was recorded for this clone. The chain employs TRBV7-8 and TRBJ1-1; D uncertain. The CDR3 is 14 residues long. Per germline, CDR1 SGHVS and CDR2 FQNEAQ. Trimming cost V 0 bases and J 4 bases, with 9 bases left between them. This CDR3 is CASSLAPGSTEAFF. CDR3 DNA: TGTGCCAGCAGCTTAGCACCCGGGAGCACTGAAGCTTTCTTT.

The V call is TRBV5-1, the J call TRBJ1-5, with unresolved D. This CDR3 is built from 15 residues. V gave up 0 bases and J gave up 0 bases, with 7 bases separating them. The germline V gene has CDR1 SGHRS and CDR2 YFSETQ. CDR3 residues: CASSLGQTSNQPQHF. DNA of the CDR3: TGCGCCAGCAGCTTGGGCCAGACTAGCAATCAGCCCCAGCATTTT.

CDR3 nucleotides: TGTGCCAGCAGCCGACAGGGTAGGGCAGATACGCAGTATTTT. Its protein is CASSRQGRADTQYF. The chain recombines TRBV6-5 with TRBJ2-3; 7 bases line up with TRBD1. V dropped 6 bases and J dropped 4; count of bases not matched to a gene: 7. The CDR3 spans 14 residues. Germline V lookup: CDR1 MNHEY, CDR2 SVGAGI.

This rearrangement joins TRBV19 to TRBJ2-1; D is ambiguous. The CDR3 contains 11 residues. V was shortened by 5 bases and J by 10 bases, with 9 bases between the two germline ends. From germline, CDR1 is LNHDA and CDR2 SQIVND (reference sequence). CDR3 sequence reads: CASSFSSEQFF. CDR3 in DNA: TGTGCCAGTAGTTTTTCCAGCGAGCAGTTCTTC.

In the case of this clone: At the DNA level, this CDR3 is encoded by other sequences in the same sample as well. The V call is TRBV7-2, the J call TRBJ2-5; unclear D gene. Trimming took off 0 bases at V and 4 bases at J, with 3 bases between the two ends. The germline V gene has CDR1 SGHTA and CDR2 FQGNSA. The CDR3 length is 12 residues. The CDR3, as DNA: TGTGCCAGCAGCTTAGCAGGAGAGACCCAGTACTTC. Translating it yields CASSLAGETQYF.

This clone appeared a few times. Other DNA variants within this sample encode the same CDR3. V is TRBV7-9 and J is TRBJ1-5; D call uncertain. The ends were cut back, 5 bases at V and 3 bases at J, with 5 bases in the middle. Germline CDR1 reads SEHNR; CDR2 reads FQNEAQ (reference sequence). The CDR3 length is 12 residues. This CDR3 reads CASSLTNQPQHF. For the CDR3, the DNA is TGTGCCAGCAGCCTCACCAATCAGCCCCAGCATTTT.

This chain links TRBV5-1 with TRBJ2-7; TRBD1 agrees at 11 bases. The trim removed 0 bases at V and 7 bases at J, leaving 12 bases unmatched. The germline CDR1 and CDR2 sequences are SGHRS and YFSETQ. There are 17 residues in the CDR3. The CDR3 loop is CASSLGGDRGISVEQYF. The CDR3, as DNA: TGCGCCAGCAGCTTGGGCGGGGACAGGGGGATCTCGGTTGAGCAGTACTTC.

CDR3 region: CASSFARADEQFF. CDR3 bases: TGTGCCAGCAGCTTTGCCCGAGCCGATGAGCAGTTCTTC. The chain is built from TRBV11-3 and TRBJ2-1; D unresolved. CDR3 length: 13 amino acids. The V end lost 3 bases, the J end lost 8 bases, and 11 bases lay between the germline ends. The V gene's germline CDR1 is SGHNT and CDR2 YENEEA. Full variable domain (remainder filled in from reference TRBV11-3 and TRBJ2-1): EAGVVQSPRYKIIEKKQPVAFWCNPISGHNTLYWYLQNLGQGPELLIRYENEEAVDDSQLPKDRFSAERLKGVDSTLKIQPAELGDSAVYLCASSFARADEQFFGPGTRLTVL.

The chain has TRBV7-2 and TRBJ1-1; 8 bases match TRBD1. The germline gives CDR1 SGHTA, CDR2 FQGNSA. CDR3 size: 14 residues. The trim removed 5 bases at V and 6 bases at J, leaving 8 bases unmatched. CDR3 residues: CASSASGGRAEAFF. DNA for the CDR3: TGTGCCAGCAGCGCCTCAGGGGGCAGAGCTGAAGCTTTCTTT.

The CDR3 sequence: CASSLLSASYEQYF. Here the CDR3 DNA reads TGCGCCAGCAGCTTGTTGAGCGCCTCCTACGAGCAGTACTTC. The V call is TRBV5-1, the J call TRBJ2-7; D uncertain. V dropped 1 base and J dropped 0 bases, with 8 bases sitting between them. The germline V gene has CDR1 SGHRS and CDR2 YFSETQ. The CDR3 spans 14 residues.

The count of this clone is one. The chain couples TRBV6-5 to TRBJ2-5; unclear D gene. This CDR3 has 12 residues. V was trimmed by 8 bases and J by 4 bases, leaving 11 bases between them. Germline assignment: CDR1 MNHEY and CDR2 SVGAGI. The CDR3 DNA reads as TGTGCCAGCCGGACCTGGGGAGAGACCCAGTACTTC. This translates into CASRTWGETQYF.

The chain couples TRBV28 to TRBJ1-4; 8 bases match TRBD1. Unmatched junction bases numbered 6, after V lost 5 bases and J lost 4 bases. The length of the CDR3 is 15 residues. Germline V CDR1 and CDR2: MDHEN, SYDVKM. CDR3 sequence (DNA): TGTGCCAGCAGTCCTCCGGGACAGGATAATGAAAAACTGTTTTTT. Its translation: CASSPPGQDNEKLFF.

CDR3 region: CASSATTGLPDTQYF. CDR3 coding DNA: TGCGCCAGCAGTGCGACAACAGGGTTGCCAGATACGCAGTATTTT. The rearrangement links TRBV10-2 to TRBJ2-3; a weak D match, TRBD1 (6 bases). The CDR3 is made up of 15 amino acids. CDR1 and CDR2 (germline): WSHSY, SAAADI. V shed 4 bases and J shed 4 bases, with 15 bases lying between them.

The J gene is TRBJ2-7, the V gene TRBV7-8; 7 nucleotides line up with TRBD2. CDR1 is SGHVS, CDR2 FQNEAQ, per germline. J gave up 4 bases and V 5 bases, and 5 bases lay outside the gene matches. The CDR3 length is 13 residues. DNA of the CDR3: TGTGCCAGCAGCGCCTCTAGCGGATACGAGCAGTACTTC. Translated, it gives CASSASSGYEQYF.

This chain connects TRBV5-4 to TRBJ1-1, with 11 positions matching TRBD1. The V gene's germline CDR1 is SGHNT and CDR2 YYREEE (reference sequence). The CDR3 covers 15 residues. Trimming removed 4 bases from V and 4 bases from J; junction bases left unmatched: 6. The CDR3 DNA sequence: TGTGCCAGCAGCCCGGGACAGGGGGTGGGCACTGAAGCTTTCTTT. Translated, it gives CASSPGQGVGTEAFF.

This clone was observed once. This sequence joins TRBV11-2 and TRBJ2-1; 8 bases match TRBD2. Germline V gives CDR1 SGHAT, CDR2 FQNNGV. The CDR3 sequence is 15 residues long. The V and J ends lost 3 bases and 5 bases, in that order; junction bases with no gene match: 6. Here the CDR3 reads CASSLGQLADNEQFF. DNA for the CDR3: TGTGCCAGCAGCTTGGGGCAACTAGCGGACAATGAGCAGTTCTTC. The whole variable domain, filled in from reference TRBV11-2 and TRBJ2-1, reads EAGVAQSPRYKIIEKRQSVAFWCNPISGHATLYWYQQILGQGPKLLIQFQNNGVVDDSQLPKDRFSAERLKGVDSTLKIQPAKLEDSAVYLCASSLGQLADNEQFFGPGTRLTVL.

The chain recombines TRBV10-3 with TRBJ2-2, with no clear D. Between the trimmed V and J ends, which lost 6 bases and 1 base, there was a span of 6 bases. Germline CDR1 is ENHRY and CDR2 is SYGVKD. The CDR3 is 13 amino acids. The CDR3, as DNA: TGTGCCATCAGGGGGTGGAACACCGGGGAGCTGTTTTTT. Translation: CAIRGWNTGELFF.

The CDR3 DNA sequence: TGCAGCGTTGGTGTTATCGTGGGATATGAGCAGTTCTTC. Protein sequence: CSVGVIVGYEQFF. The genes are TRBV29-1 and TRBJ2-1; D remains unclear. The CDR3 totals 13 residues. Germline lookup yields CDR1 SQVTM and CDR2 ANQGSEA. V lost 4 bases to trimming and J lost 8 bases, with 15 bases between them.

The V gene is TRBV18, the J gene TRBJ1-5; D is unclear. The germline V and J ends were trimmed by 3 bases and 4 bases, with 10 bases remaining between them. From germline, CDR1 is KGHSH and CDR2 LQKENI. The CDR3 runs 14 residues. The CDR3 nucleotides read TGTGCCAGCTCACCGGAGGGTGGAAATCAGCCCCAGCATTTT. Protein sequence: CASSPEGGNQPQHF. The whole variable domain, filled in from reference TRBV18 and TRBJ1-5, reads NAGVMQNPRHLVRRRGQEARLRCSPMKGHSHVYWYRQLPEEGLKFMVYLQKENIIDESGMPKERFSAEFPKEGPSILRIQQVVRGDSAAYFCASSPEGGNQPQHFGDGTRLSIL.

This chain uses TRBV7-2 with TRBJ1-3; D is ambiguous. In germline, CDR1 is SGHTA, CDR2 FQGNSA. This CDR3 comprises 14 residues. Trimming removed 4 bases from V and 2 bases from J, with 9 bases in between. CDR3 residues: CASSSTNTGNTIYF. The CDR3 DNA reads as TGTGCCAGCAGCTCAACGAACACTGGAAACACCATATATTTT.

This chain connects TRBV28 to TRBJ1-3; D might be TRBD1 (5 bases). CDR1 is MDHEN and CDR2 is SYDVKM in the germline V gene. The CDR3 sequence is 14 residues long. V lost 6 bases and J lost 1, with 10 bases in between. The CDR3 loop is CASRGQGSGNTIYF. In DNA form, the CDR3 reads TGTGCCAGCAGGGGCCAGGGATCTGGAAACACCATATATTTT.

Notes on this clone: This specimen includes other DNA sequences encoding the same CDR3. The chain uses TRBV5-1 and TRBJ2-7; D remains ambiguous. The V and J ends lost 2 bases and 4 bases respectively, with 4 bases between them. CDR3 size: 11 residues. Germline values: CDR1 SGHRS, CDR2 YFSETQ. CDR3 in DNA: TGCGCCAGCAGCTTAGGTTACGAGCAGTACTTC. It codes for CASSLGYEQYF.

This sequence joins TRBV19 and TRBJ2-1, with 14 bases that match TRBD2. Germline V gene sequence: CDR1 LNHDA, CDR2 SQIVND (reference sequence). The ends lost 5 bases at V and 4 bases at J; junction bases unmatched: 7. This CDR3 region has 17 residues. The CDR3 nucleotides read TGTGCCAGTAGTCGGGGACTAGCGGGAGCGAGATACAATGAGCAGTTCTTC. As protein: CASSRGLAGARYNEQFF.

This chain links TRBV28 with TRBJ1-1; the D is unclear. V lost 0 bases and J lost 3, with 11 bases in between. This CDR3 spans 15 amino acids. Germline CDR1 is MDHEN and CDR2 is SYDVKM. CDR3 DNA: TGTGCCAGCAGTTTATGGGGCCGGTTTGACACTGAAGCTTTCTTT. Encoded protein: CASSLWGRFDTEAFF.

J is TRBJ2-1 and V is TRBV27; D gene ambiguous. This CDR3 region has 14 residues. V lost 2 bases and J lost 3, with 8 bases in between. Looked up from germline, CDR1 is MNHEY and CDR2 is SMNVEV (reference sequence). Here the CDR3 DNA reads TGTGCCAGCAGTTTACACGGAGACTACAATGAGCAGTTCTTC. It translates to CASSLHGDYNEQFF.

V is TRBV12-5 and J is TRBJ2-7; D perhaps matches TRBD2 (5 bases). Germline V gives CDR1 LGHNT, CDR2 FRNRAP. Deletions cut 2 bases from V and 3 bases from J, with 11 bases between. The CDR3 length is 14 residues. This CDR3 reads CASGLPRGFYEQYF. The DNA of the CDR3 is TGTGCTAGTGGTTTGCCTCGAGGGTTCTACGAGCAGTACTTC.